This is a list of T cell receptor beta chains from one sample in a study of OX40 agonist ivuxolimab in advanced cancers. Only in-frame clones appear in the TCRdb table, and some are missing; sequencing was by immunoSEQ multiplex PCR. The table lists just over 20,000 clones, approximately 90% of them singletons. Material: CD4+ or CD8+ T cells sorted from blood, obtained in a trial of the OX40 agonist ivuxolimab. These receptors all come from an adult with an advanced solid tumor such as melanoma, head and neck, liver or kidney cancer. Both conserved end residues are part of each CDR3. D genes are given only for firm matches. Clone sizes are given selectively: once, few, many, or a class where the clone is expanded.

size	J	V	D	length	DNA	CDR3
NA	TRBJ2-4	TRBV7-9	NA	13	TGTGCCAGCAGCTTCGGACAGAATAACATTCAGTACTTC	CASSFGQNNIQYF
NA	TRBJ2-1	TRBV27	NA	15	TGTGCCAGCAGTTGGGGCAAACGGGCCTACAATGAGCAGTTCTTC	CASSWGKRAYNEQFF
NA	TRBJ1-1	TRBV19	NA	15	TGTGCCAGTAGTATAGATGGGGCCGAAAACACTGAAGCTTTCTTT	CASSIDGAENTEAFF
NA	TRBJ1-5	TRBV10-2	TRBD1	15	TGCGCCAGCAGTGGACGACAGGGAAACAATCAGCCCCAGCATTTT	CASSGRQGNNQPQHF
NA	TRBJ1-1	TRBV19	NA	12	TGTGCCAGTACCAGGGGGAACACTGAAGCTTTCTTT	CASTRGNTEAFF
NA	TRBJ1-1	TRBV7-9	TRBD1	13	TGTGCCAGCAGCTTAGGACAGGGGGTGGTAGCTTTCTTT	CASSLGQGVVAFF
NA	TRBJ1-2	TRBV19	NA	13	TGTGCCAGTACCCGCGGAGGGGGGCATGGCTACACCTTC	CASTRGGGHGYTF
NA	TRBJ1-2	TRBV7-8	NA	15	TGTGCCAGCAGCTCCGGCCCGGGATACCTCTATGGCTACACCTTC	CASSSGPGYLYGYTF
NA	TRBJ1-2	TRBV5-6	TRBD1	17	TGTGCCAGCAGCTTGGCCGCGACAGGGGGTGTGGGCTATGGCTACACCTTC	CASSLAATGGVGYGYTF
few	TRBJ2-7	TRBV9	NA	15	TGTGCCAGCAGCCCAGGGGAGGGTCATTCCTACGAGCAGTACTTC	CASSPGEGHSYEQYF
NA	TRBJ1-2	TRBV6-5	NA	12	TGTGCCAGCAGGCCCGGGCAGGGGGGCTACACCTTC	CASRPGQGGYTF
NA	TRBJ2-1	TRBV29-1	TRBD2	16	TGCAGCGTTGAAGTTCTAGCGGGGGGGCCGTACAATGAGCAGTTCTTC	CSVEVLAGGPYNEQFF
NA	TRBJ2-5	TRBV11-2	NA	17	TGTGCCAGCAGCTTATACGCGATTAGGGGCGGACAAGAGACCCAGTACTTC	CASSLYAIRGGQETQYF
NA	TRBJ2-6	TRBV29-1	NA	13	TGCAGCGTTGAGGGCCCTGGGGCCAACGTCCTGACTTTC	CSVEGPGANVLTF
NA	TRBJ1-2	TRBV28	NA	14	TGTGCCAGCAGTAACCAGGGGCCTTATTATGGCTACACCTTC	CASSNQGPYYGYTF
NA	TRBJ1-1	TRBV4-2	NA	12	TGTGCCAGCAGCCAACGAAGGACTGAAGCTTTCTTT	CASSQRRTEAFF
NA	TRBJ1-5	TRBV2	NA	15	TGTGCCAGCAGTGAAGCGCCGATGGGAAATCAGCCCCAGCATTTT	CASSEAPMGNQPQHF
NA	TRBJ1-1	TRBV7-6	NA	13	TGTGCCAGCAGCTCTACTCCCCCCACTGAAGCTTTCTTT	CASSSTPPTEAFF
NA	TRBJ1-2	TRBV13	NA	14	TGTGCCAGCAGCTTAGGCGCGTCTAACTATGGCTACACCTTC	CASSLGASNYGYTF
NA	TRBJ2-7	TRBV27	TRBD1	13	TGTGCCAGCAGGACAGGGCCTTCCTACGAGCAGTACTTC	CASRTGPSYEQYF
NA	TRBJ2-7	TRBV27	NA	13	TGTGCCAGCAGTTTATCGATAGCCTACGAGCAGTACTTC	CASSLSIAYEQYF
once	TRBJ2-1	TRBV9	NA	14	TGTGCCAGCAGCGTATGGGACGCGTACAATGAGCAGTTCTTC	CASSVWDAYNEQFF
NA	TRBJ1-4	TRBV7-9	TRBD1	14	TGTGCCAGCAGCTTTCAGGGGGCGGGTGAAAAACTGTTTTTT	CASSFQGAGEKLFF
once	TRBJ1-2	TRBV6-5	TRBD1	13	TGTGCCATACGGGACAGAGCTAACTATGGCTACACCTTC	CAIRDRANYGYTF
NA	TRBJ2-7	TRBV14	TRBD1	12	TGTGCCAGCAGCCAGACAGGGATCGAGCAGTACTTC	CASSQTGIEQYF
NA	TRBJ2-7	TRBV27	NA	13	TGTGCCAGCAGTCGAAGGGGTTCCTACGAGCAGTACTTC	CASSRRGSYEQYF
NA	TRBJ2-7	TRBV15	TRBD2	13	TGTGCCACTCTCGGGACTACCACCTACGAGCAGTACTTC	CATLGTTTYEQYF
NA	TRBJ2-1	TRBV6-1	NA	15	TGTGCCAGCAGTGAAGGCAGCGGCTTCTACAATGAGCAGTTCTTC	CASSEGSGFYNEQFF
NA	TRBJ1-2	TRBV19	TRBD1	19	TGTGCCAGTAGTATATTGGTCGGGACAGGATACCTAGCTAACTATGGCTACACCTTC	CASSILVGTGYLANYGYTF
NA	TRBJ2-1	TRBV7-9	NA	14	TGTGCCAGCAGCAAGGGGGGGCCCTACAATGAGCAGTTCTTC	CASSKGGPYNEQFF
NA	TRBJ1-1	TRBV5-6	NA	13	TGTGCCAGCAGCTTTCTGATGAACACTGAAGCTTTCTTT	CASSFLMNTEAFF
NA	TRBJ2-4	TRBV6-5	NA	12	TGTGCCAGCAGTCTGGAGGGAGACATTCAGTACTTC	CASSLEGDIQYF
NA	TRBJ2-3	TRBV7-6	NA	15	TGTGCCAGCAGCTTAGTAGTGGGGGGTTCAGATACGCAGTATTTT	CASSLVVGGSDTQYF
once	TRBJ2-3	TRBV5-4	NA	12	TGTGCCAGCAGCTTGGCCCCAGATACGCAGTATTTT	CASSLAPDTQYF
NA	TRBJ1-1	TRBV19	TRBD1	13	TGTGCCAGTGCCGGGACAGTGAACACTGAAGCTTTCTTT	CASAGTVNTEAFF
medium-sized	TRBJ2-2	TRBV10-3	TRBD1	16	TGTGCCATCAGTGAAGGGGTGGGACAGGCCACCGGGGAGCTGTTTTTT	CAISEGVGQATGELFF
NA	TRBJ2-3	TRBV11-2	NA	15	TGTGCCAGCAGCTTAGGGGACATAAGCACAGATACGCAGTATTTT	CASSLGDISTDTQYF
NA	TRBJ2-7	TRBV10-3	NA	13	TGTGCCATCAGTGAGTCGGCGGACTACGAGCAGTACTTC	CAISESADYEQYF
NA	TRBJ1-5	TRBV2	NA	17	TGTGCCAGCAGTGAATCCCCTATTCCGCAGGCCGCCGGGCCCCAGCATTTT	CASSESPIPQAAGPQHF
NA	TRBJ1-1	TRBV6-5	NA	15	TGTGCCAGCAGTTACTCGATGCAGGGGAACACTGAAGCTTTCTTT	CASSYSMQGNTEAFF
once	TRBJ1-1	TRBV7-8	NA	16	TGTGCCAGCAGCTCACCCGCCCAAGCTTTGAACACTGAAGCTTTCTTT	CASSSPAQALNTEAFF
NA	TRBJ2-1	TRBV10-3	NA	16	TGTGCCATCAGTGAGATCCCCGGGACACCCTACAATGAGCAGTTCTTC	CAISEIPGTPYNEQFF